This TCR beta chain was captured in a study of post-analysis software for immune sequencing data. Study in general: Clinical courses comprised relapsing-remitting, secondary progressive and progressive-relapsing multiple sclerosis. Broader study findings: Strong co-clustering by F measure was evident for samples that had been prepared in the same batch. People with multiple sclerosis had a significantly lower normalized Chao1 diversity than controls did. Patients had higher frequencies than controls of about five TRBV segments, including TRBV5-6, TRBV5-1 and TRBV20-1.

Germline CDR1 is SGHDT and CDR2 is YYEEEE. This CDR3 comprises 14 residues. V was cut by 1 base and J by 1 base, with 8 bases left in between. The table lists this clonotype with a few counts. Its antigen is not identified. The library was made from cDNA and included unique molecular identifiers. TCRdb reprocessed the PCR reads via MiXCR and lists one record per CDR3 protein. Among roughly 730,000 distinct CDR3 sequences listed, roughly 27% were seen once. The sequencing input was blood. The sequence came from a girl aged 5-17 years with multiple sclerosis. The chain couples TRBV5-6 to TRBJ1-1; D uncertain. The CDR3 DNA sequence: TGTGCCAGCAGCTTGTCGTGGGGGAACACTGAAGCTTTCTTT. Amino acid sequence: CASSLSWGNTEAFF.